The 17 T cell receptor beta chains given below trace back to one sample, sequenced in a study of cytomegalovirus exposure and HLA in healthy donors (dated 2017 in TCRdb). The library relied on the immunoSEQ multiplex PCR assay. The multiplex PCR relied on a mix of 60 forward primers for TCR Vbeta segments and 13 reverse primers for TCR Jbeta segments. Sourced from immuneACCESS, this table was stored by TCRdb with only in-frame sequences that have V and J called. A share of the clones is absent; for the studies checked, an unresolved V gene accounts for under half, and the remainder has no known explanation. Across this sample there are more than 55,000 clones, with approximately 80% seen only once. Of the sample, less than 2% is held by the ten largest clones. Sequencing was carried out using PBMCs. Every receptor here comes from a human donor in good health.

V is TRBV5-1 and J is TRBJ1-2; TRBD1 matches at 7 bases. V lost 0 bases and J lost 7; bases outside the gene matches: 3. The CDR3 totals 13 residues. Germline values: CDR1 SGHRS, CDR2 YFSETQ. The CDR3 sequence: CASSLGQGGGYTF. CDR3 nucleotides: TGCGCCAGCAGCTTGGGACAGGGAGGTGGCTACACCTTC. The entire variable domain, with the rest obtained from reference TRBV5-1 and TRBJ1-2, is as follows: KAGVTQTPRYLIKTRGQQVTLSCSPISGHRSVSWYQQTPGQGLQFLFEYFSETQRNKGNFPGRFSGRQFSNSRSEMNVSTLELGDSALYLCASSLGQGGGYTFGSGTRLTVV.

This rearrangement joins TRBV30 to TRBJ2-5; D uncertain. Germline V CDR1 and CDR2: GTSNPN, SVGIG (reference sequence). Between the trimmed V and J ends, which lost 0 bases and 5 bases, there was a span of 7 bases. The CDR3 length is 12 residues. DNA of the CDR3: TGTGCCTGGAGTGTTGGAGAGGAGACCCAGTACTTC. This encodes CAWSVGEETQYF. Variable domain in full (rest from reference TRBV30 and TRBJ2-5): SQTIHQWPATLVQPVGSPLSLECTVEGTSNPNLYWYRQAAGRGLQLLFYSVGIGQISSEVPQNLSASRPQDRQFILSSKKLLLSDSGFYLCAWSVGEETQYFGPGTRLLVL.

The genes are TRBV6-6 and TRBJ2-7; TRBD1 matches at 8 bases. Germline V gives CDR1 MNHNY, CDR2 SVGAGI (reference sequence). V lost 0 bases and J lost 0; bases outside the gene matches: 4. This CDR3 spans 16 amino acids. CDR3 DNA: TGTGCCAGCAGTTACTCGAGTACAGGGGGCTCCTACGAGCAGTACTTC. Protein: CASSYSSTGGSYEQYF.

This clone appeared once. The CDR3 here is CASSSRLDPGSDSTDTQYF. The CDR3 DNA follows: TGTGCCAGCAGCTCCCGGCTCGACCCAGGGTCTGATAGCACAGATACGCAGTATTTT. The chain employs TRBV13 and TRBJ2-3, with D possibly TRBD1 on 5 matching bases. CDR3 length equals 19 residues. Germline CDR1 reads PRHDT; CDR2 reads FYEKMQ (reference sequence). V dropped 4 bases and J dropped 0 bases, with 23 bases sitting between them.

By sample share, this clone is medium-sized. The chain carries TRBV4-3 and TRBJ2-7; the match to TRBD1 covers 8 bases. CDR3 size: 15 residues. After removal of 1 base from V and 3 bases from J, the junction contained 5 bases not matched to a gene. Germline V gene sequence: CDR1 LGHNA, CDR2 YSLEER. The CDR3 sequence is CASSQGTGWDYEQYF. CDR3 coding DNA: TGCGCCAGCAGCCAAGGGACAGGGTGGGACTACGAGCAGTACTTC.

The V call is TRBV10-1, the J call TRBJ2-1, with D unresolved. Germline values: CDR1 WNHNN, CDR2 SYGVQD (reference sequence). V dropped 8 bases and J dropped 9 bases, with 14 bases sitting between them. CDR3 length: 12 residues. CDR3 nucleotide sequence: TGCGCCAGCCAAAGTCCTGGCGGTGAGCAGTTCTTC. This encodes CASQSPGGEQFF.

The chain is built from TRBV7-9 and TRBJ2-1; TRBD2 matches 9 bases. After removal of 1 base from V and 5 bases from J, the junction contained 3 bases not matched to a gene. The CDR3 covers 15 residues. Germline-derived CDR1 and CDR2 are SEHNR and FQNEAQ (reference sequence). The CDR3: CASSLGLAGDNEQFF. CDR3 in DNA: TGTGCCAGCAGCTTAGGATTAGCGGGGGACAATGAGCAGTTCTTC.

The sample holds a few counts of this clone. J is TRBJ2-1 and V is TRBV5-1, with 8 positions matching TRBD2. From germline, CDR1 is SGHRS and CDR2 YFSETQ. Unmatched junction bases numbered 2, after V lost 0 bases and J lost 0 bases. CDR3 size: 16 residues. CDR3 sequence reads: CASSLATSGSYNEQFF. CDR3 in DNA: TGCGCCAGCAGCTTGGCTACTAGCGGCTCCTACAATGAGCAGTTCTTC. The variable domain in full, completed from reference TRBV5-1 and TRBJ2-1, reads KAGVTQTPRYLIKTRGQQVTLSCSPISGHRSVSWYQQTPGQGLQFLFEYFSETQRNKGNFPGRFSGRQFSNSRSEMNVSTLELGDSALYLCASSLATSGSYNEQFFGPGTRLTVL.

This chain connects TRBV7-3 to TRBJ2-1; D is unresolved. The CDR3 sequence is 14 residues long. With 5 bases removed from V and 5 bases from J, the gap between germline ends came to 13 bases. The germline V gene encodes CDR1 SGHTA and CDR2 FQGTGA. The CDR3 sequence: CASSPGPGDNEQFF. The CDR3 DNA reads TGTGCCAGCAGCCCTGGGCCTGGCGACAATGAGCAGTTCTTC.

CDR3 bases: TGTGCCAGCAGCGTAACTAGCGTTCACACGCAGTATTTT. This translates into CASSVTSVHTQYF. This chain links TRBV11-3 with TRBJ2-3, with 7 bases identical to TRBD2. Germline V lookup: CDR1 SGHNT, CDR2 YENEEA. The V gene end was trimmed by 5 bases and the J gene end by 9 bases; junction bases not matched to a gene: 8. This CDR3 has 13 amino acids.

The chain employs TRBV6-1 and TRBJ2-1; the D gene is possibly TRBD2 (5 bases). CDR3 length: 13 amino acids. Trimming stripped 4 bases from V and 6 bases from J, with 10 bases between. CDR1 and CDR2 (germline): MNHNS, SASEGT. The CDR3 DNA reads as TGTGCCAGCAGTGCGGGTGGGAGCAATGAGCAGTTCTTC. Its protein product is CASSAGGSNEQFF.

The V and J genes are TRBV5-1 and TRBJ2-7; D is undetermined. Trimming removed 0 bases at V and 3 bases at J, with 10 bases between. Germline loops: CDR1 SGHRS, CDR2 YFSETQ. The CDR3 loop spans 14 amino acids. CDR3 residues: CASSLAMENYEQYF. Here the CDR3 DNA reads TGCGCCAGCAGCTTGGCCATGGAGAACTACGAGCAGTACTTC. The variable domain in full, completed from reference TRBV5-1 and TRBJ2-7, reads KAGVTQTPRYLIKTRGQQVTLSCSPISGHRSVSWYQQTPGQGLQFLFEYFSETQRNKGNFPGRFSGRQFSNSRSEMNVSTLELGDSALYLCASSLAMENYEQYFGPGTRLTVT.

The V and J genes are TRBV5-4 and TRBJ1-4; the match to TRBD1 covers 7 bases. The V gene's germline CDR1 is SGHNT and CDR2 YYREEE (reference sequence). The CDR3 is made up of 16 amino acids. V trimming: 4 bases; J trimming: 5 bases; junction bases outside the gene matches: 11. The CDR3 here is CASSQDATGLNEKLFF. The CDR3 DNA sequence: TGTGCCAGCAGCCAAGACGCGACAGGGTTAAATGAAAAACTGTTTTTT. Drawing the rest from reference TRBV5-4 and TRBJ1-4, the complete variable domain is ETGVTQSPTHLIKTRGQQVTLRCSSQSGHNTVSWYQQALGQGPQFIFQYYREEENGRGNFPPRFSGLQFPNYSSELNVNALELDDSALYLCASSQDATGLNEKLFFGSGTQLSVL.

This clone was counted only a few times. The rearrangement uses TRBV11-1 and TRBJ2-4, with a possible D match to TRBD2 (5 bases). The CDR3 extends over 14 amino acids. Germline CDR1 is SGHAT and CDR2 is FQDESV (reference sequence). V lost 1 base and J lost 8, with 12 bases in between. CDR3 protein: CASSLERRLHIQYF. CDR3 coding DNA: TGTGCCAGCAGCTTAGAAAGGCGACTACACATTCAGTACTTC.

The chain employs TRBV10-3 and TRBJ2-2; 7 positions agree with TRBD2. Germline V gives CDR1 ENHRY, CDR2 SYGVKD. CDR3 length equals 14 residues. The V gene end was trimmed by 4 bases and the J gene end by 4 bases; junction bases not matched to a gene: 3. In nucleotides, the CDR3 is TGTGCCATCAGTGGTTGGGGGGGCACCGGGGAGCTGTTTTTT. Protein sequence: CAISGWGGTGELFF.

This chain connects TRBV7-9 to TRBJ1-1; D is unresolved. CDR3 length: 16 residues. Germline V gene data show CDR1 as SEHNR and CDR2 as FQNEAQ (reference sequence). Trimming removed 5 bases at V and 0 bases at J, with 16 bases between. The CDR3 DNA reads TGTGCCAGCAGCAAGAGGTTGGGTCCGTTGAACACTGAAGCTTTCTTT. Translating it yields CASSKRLGPLNTEAFF.

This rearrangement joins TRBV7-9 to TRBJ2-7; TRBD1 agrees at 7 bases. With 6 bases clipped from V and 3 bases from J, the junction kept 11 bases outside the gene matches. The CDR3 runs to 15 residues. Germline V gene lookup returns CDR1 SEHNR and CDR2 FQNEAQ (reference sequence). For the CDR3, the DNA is TGTGCCAGCAGTAGAGGGGGCGGCAAGGGCTACGAGCAGTACTTC. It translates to CASSRGGGKGYEQYF.